The entry that follows covers one TCR beta chain sequence. TCRdb reprocessed the 5' RACE reads, keeping one entry per CDR3 protein, no DNA. The sample includes 500,000 to 700,000 distinct CDR3 sequences. This sample is drawn from a study of T cells expressing NK-cell markers. Overall study: It was sorted CD3+CD56-NKG2C+, CD3+CD56+NKG2C- and CD3+CD56+NKG2C+ T cells that provided the TCR beta repertoires. Seven of eight sequenced donors tested HCMV-seropositive; one tested seronegative.

The clonotype originates from a man aged 18 to 30 in good health. The sample was blood T cells: a sorted CD56 or NKG2C T cell subset, CD4+ or CD8+ T cells, or bulk PBMC T cells (not recorded which).

CDR3 amino acids: CASSDNGRGGNEQFF. The J gene is TRBJ2-1, the V gene TRBV6-4; no DNA is available, so the TRBD2 call from TCRdb remains unchecked. The CDR3 runs to 15 residues. Per the germline V gene, CDR1 is MRHNA and CDR2 is SNTAGT.